A single sample gave rise to the 15 T cell receptor beta chains below, sequenced in a study of cytomegalovirus exposure and HLA in healthy donors. Amplification used 60 Vbeta primers and 13 Jbeta primers. This table comes from immunoSEQ multiplex PCR, and its TCRdb copy is limited to in-frame clones, with some not included. The data show approximately 160,000 clones, approximately 77% seen once. The specimen sequenced was PBMCs. These receptors originate from a male donor in good health and CMV-seropositive.

The chain is built from TRBV7-6 and TRBJ2-1; D may be TRBD1 (5 bases). Trimming shortened V by 3 bases and J by 6 bases, and 24 bases separated the two germline ends. This CDR3 is 18 amino acids long. Germline loops: CDR1 SGHVS, CDR2 FNYEAQ. As DNA, the CDR3 is TGTGCCAGCAGCTTGGGGCCCCCTGGTGAGGTTCCGGGCAATGAGCAGTTCTTC. This sequence encodes CASSLGPPGEVPGNEQFF. Using reference TRBV7-6 and TRBJ2-1 for the parts outside the CDR3, the full variable domain is GAGVSQSPRYKVTKRGQDVALRCDPISGHVSLYWYRQALGQGPEFLTYFNYEAQQDKSGLPNDRFSAERPEGSISTLTIQRTEQRDSAMYRCASSLGPPGEVPGNEQFFGPGTRLTVL.

J is TRBJ2-7 and V is TRBV15; 9 bases agree with TRBD2. From germline, CDR1 is LNHNV and CDR2 YYDKDF (reference sequence). CDR3 size: 14 residues. Trimming took 0 bases from V and 7 from J; bases not matched to a gene: 4. The CDR3 region is CATSRDITSGEQYF. CDR3 bases: TGTGCCACCAGCAGAGATATCACTAGCGGGGAGCAGTACTTC.

V is TRBV5-4 and J is TRBJ2-1; 10 bases fit TRBD2. This CDR3 is built from 14 residues. Germline CDR1 is SGHNT and CDR2 is YYREEE (reference sequence). V was pared by 5 bases and J by 7 bases, with 6 bases of the junction left unmatched. The CDR3 region is CASRSGGAGNEQFF. The CDR3 DNA sequence: TGTGCCAGCAGGAGCGGGGGGGCAGGGAATGAGCAGTTCTTC.

The J gene is TRBJ2-7, the V gene TRBV15; TRBD2 agrees at 8 bases. The J segment lost 3 bases and the V segment lost 1 base, leaving 8 bases of the junction unmatched. Germline loops: CDR1 LNHNV, CDR2 YYDKDF (reference sequence). This CDR3 spans 16 amino acids. CDR3 protein: CATSRVQAGAVYEQYF. In nucleotides, the CDR3 is TGTGCCACCAGCAGAGTACAAGCGGGGGCCGTCTACGAGCAGTACTTC. The complete variable domain, with remaining parts taken from reference TRBV15 and TRBJ2-7, reads DAMVIQNPRYQVTQFGKPVTLSCSQTLNHNVMYWYQQKSSQAPKLLFHYYDKDFNNEADTPDNFQSRRPNTSFCFLDIRSPGLGDTAMYLCATSRVQAGAVYEQYFGPGTRLTVT.

The CDR3 DNA reads as TGTGCCAGCTCACTCCACGAGCACCCGGGAGGGACCCAGTACTTC. Amino acid sequence: CASSLHEHPGGTQYF. The chain has TRBV18 and TRBJ2-5, with 7 positions matching TRBD2. V lost 4 bases to trimming and J lost 7 bases; unmatched junction nucleotides: 12. CDR3 length: 15 residues. From germline, CDR1 is KGHSH and CDR2 LQKENI.

In this sample, this clone turned up a few times. V is TRBV6-1 and J is TRBJ1-1, with unresolved D. The germline V and J ends were trimmed by 7 bases and 6 bases, with 18 bases remaining between them. The CDR3 consists of 14 residues. The germline V gene encodes CDR1 MNHNS and CDR2 SASEGT. Written as DNA, the CDR3 is TGTGCCAGCATGCCCTCCAGTGTAAGTGCTGAAGCTTTCTTT. Protein sequence: CASMPSSVSAEAFF.

This clone was found once. The chain's CDR3 is CASSEVRTQYF. CDR3 nucleotide sequence: TGTGCCAGCAGTGAAGTTAGGACCCAGTACTTC. The rearrangement joins TRBV2 to TRBJ2-5; D uncertain. The germline gives CDR1 SNHLY, CDR2 FYNNEI. The CDR3 consists of 11 residues. Trimming cost V 1 base and J 7 bases, with 4 bases left between them.

The chain is built from TRBV27 and TRBJ1-2; 9 bases align to TRBD1. This CDR3 is 15 amino acids long. Germline values: CDR1 MNHEY, CDR2 SMNVEV (reference sequence). V lost 5 bases to trimming and J lost 4 bases; unmatched junction nucleotides: 8. The CDR3 spells CASSPRTGDIYGYTF. DNA of the CDR3: TGTGCCAGCAGTCCGCGGACAGGGGATATCTATGGCTACACCTTC.

This clone was seen just once. The V gene is TRBV19, the J gene TRBJ2-3; 14 bases line up with TRBD2. Looked up from germline, CDR1 is LNHDA and CDR2 is SQIVND (reference sequence). After removal of 4 bases from V and 5 bases from J, the junction contained 2 bases not matched to a gene. The CDR3 contains 15 residues. DNA of the CDR3: TGTGCCAGTAGTAGACTAGCGGGGGGGCAAGATACGCAGTATTTT. Amino acids: CASSRLAGGQDTQYF.

This clone was found a few times. The chain combines TRBV5-8 with TRBJ1-1; 8 nucleotides line up with TRBD1. Germline assignment: CDR1 SGHTS and CDR2 YDEGEE. Unmatched junction bases numbered 5, after V lost 4 bases and J lost 3 bases. The CDR3 contains 14 residues. This CDR3 reads CASSRQGQYTEAFF. In DNA form, the CDR3 reads TGTGCCAGCAGCCGACAGGGGCAGTACACTGAAGCTTTCTTT.

The chain couples TRBV7-6 to TRBJ2-5, with 7 bases fitting TRBD2. The J segment lost 7 bases and the V segment lost 4 bases, leaving 9 bases of the junction unmatched. The CDR3 runs to 14 residues. Germline assignment: CDR1 SGHVS and CDR2 FNYEAQ. The CDR3 bases are TGTGCCAGCAGCTCCACGGGAGGTCATCTGACCCAGTACTTC. Protein sequence: CASSSTGGHLTQYF.

The chain couples TRBV15 to TRBJ1-6; D is uncertain. Per the germline V gene, CDR1 is LNHNV and CDR2 is YYDKDF (reference sequence). Trimming took off 0 bases at V and 9 bases at J, with 3 bases between the two ends. CDR3 size: 12 residues. The CDR3 coding sequence is TGTGCCACCAGCAGAGAGAGTTCACCCCTCCACTTT. As protein: CATSRESSPLHF.

This chain's CDR3 is CASSLPMTDLNTEAFF. CDR3 bases: TGTGCCAGCAGCTTACCTATGACAGACCTGAACACTGAAGCTTTCTTT. V is TRBV11-2 and J is TRBJ1-1, with D possibly matching TRBD1 (5 bases). CDR1 is SGHAT and CDR2 is FQNNGV in the germline V gene. Trimming shortened V by 2 bases and J by 0 bases, and 13 bases separated the two germline ends. The CDR3 totals 16 residues.

The V call is TRBV6-5, the J call TRBJ1-6; D gene uncertain. CDR3 length: 13 amino acids. Trimming stripped 4 bases from V and 8 bases from J, with 9 bases between. CDR1 is MNHEY and CDR2 is SVGAGI in the germline V gene. The DNA of the CDR3 is TGTGCCAGCAGTTTCGGACTTCATTCACCCCTCCACTTT. Translating it yields CASSFGLHSPLHF.

This rearrangement joins TRBV19 to TRBJ1-1, with 7 positions matching TRBD1. The J segment lost 1 base and the V segment lost 2 bases, leaving 13 bases of the junction unmatched. This CDR3 comprises 18 residues. CDR1 is LNHDA and CDR2 is SQIVND in the germline V gene (reference sequence). CDR3 loop: CASSIRLSTGAENTEAFF. CDR3 nucleotide sequence: TGTGCCAGTAGTATACGCCTTTCTACAGGGGCGGAGAACACTGAAGCTTTCTTT. Full variable domain (remainder filled in from reference TRBV19 and TRBJ1-1): DGGITQSPKYLFRKEGQNVTLSCEQNLNHDAMYWYRQDPGQGLRLIYYSQIVNDFQKGDIAEGYSVSREKKESFPLTVTSAQKNPTAFYLCASSIRLSTGAENTEAFFGQGTRLTVV.